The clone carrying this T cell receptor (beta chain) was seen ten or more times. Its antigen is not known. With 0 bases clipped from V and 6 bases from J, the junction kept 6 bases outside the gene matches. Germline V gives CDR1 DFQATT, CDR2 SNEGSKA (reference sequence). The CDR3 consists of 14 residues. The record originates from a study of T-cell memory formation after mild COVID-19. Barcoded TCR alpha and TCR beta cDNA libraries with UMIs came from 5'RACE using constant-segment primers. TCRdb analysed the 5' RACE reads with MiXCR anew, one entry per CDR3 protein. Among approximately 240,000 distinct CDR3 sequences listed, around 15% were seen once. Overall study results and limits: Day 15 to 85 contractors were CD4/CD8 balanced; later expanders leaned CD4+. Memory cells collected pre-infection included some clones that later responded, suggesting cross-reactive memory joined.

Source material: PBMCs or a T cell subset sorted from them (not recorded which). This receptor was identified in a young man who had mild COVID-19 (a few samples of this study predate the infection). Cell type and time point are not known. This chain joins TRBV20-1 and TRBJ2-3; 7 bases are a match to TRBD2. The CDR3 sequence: CSARDLVGGDTQYF. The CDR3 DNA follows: TGCAGTGCTAGAGATCTGGTCGGGGGGGATACGCAGTATTTT.